A selection of T cell receptor beta chains follows, all from one sample in a study of radiotherapy plus CTLA-4 blockade in lung cancer. Sequencing was performed with immunoSEQ multiplex PCR; in TCRdb, only in-frame clones are kept and a portion is missing. The table includes about 120,000 clones, around 89% detected once. The sample consisted of peripheral blood, taken from a patient treated with radiotherapy plus ipilimumab. These TCRs come from a human donor with non-small cell lung cancer that progressed on radiotherapy plus ipilimumab. Each CDR3 is given with its conserved first and last residue. D genes are given only for firm matches.

NA | TRBJ2-1 | TRBV30 | CAWSLADEQFF
TRBD2 | TRBJ2-2 | TRBV15 | CATSRGRAGGSNTGELFF
TRBD2 | TRBJ2-4 | TRBV14 | CASSQGGLAGNIQYF
NA | TRBJ2-7 | TRBV9 | CASSAGDRPIPYEQYF
NA | TRBJ1-2 | TRBV11-2 | CASSLMRANPSYTF
TRBD2 | TRBJ2-3 | TRBV27 | CASSRGTSGTDTQYF
NA | TRBJ1-1 | TRBV11-2 | CASSLRGVGNTEAFF
NA | TRBJ2-1 | TRBV19 | CASSISPSHNEQFF
NA | TRBJ2-5 | TRBV4-1 | CASSQAGPGETQYF
NA | TRBJ2-5 | TRBV5-5 | CASSLELETQYF
TRBD1 | TRBJ1-1 | TRBV2 | CASDPGTALTAFF
NA | TRBJ2-5 | TRBV5-1 | CASSLSVSGVRETQYF
NA | TRBJ1-4 | TRBV5-1 | CASSRNEKRNEKLFF
TRBD1 | TRBJ2-3 | TRBV16 | CASSLRGRRTDTQYF
NA | NA | TRBV6-5 | CASSTGPVYEQYF
TRBD2 | TRBJ2-1 | TRBV30 | CAWSSPGLAGYNEQFF
NA | TRBJ1-4 | TRBV27 | CASRTPGLGEKLFF
TRBD2 | TRBJ2-2 | TRBV10-3 | CAISLSGINTGELFF
TRBD2 | TRBJ2-5 | TRBV5-1 | CASSSLGLAEETQYF
NA | TRBJ1-1 | TRBV19 | CASSTQAYTEAFF
TRBD2 | TRBJ2-2 | TRBV30 | CAWSPLNAASGGPGELFF
TRBD2 | TRBJ2-3 | TRBV6-1 | CASSGLAGSDTQYF
TRBD1 | TRBJ2-7 | TRBV6-1 | CASSNTPGQVYEQYF
NA | TRBJ2-7 | TRBV25-1 | CASSETLGVEQYF
NA | TRBJ2-7 | TRBV2 | CASSKTPSYEQYF